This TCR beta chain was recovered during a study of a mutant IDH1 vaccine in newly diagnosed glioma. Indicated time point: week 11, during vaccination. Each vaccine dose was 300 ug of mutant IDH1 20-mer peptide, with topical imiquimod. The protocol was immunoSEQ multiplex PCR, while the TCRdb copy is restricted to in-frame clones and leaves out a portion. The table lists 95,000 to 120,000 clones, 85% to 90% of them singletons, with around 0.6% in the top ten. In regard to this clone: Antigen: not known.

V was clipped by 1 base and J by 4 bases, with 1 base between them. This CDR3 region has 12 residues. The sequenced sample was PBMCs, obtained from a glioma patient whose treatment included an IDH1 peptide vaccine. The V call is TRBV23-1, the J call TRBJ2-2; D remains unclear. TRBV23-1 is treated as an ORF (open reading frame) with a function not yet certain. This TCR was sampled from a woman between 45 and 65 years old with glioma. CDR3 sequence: CASSQFTGELFF. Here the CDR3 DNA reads TGCGCCAGCAGTCAATTCACCGGGGAGCTGTTTTTT.